This paragraph covers one TCR beta chain sequence. Its cognate antigen is unknown. Sorted naive or memory CD4+ cells met CEF peptides for roughly ten days. Germline CDR1 reads SNHLY; CDR2 reads FYNNEI. The J segment lost 6 bases and the V segment lost 6 bases, leaving 10 bases of the junction unmatched. The CDR3 loop spans 15 amino acids. The record originates from a study of CD4 T cells in relation to SARS-CoV-2 and coronaviruses. Study-level information: PBMCs were cultured with antigen for roughly 11 days before TCR beta sequencing. Shared crossreactive spike epitopes were mapped to their HLA restriction. General study findings and limits: Crossreactive clones expanded significantly less to SARS-CoV-2 than monoreactive clones.

Sequenced by immunoSEQ multiplex PCR; TCRdb stores in-frame clones only, minus some. The sample carries some 38,000 clones, under 80% recorded once. The sequence derives from an adult with COVID-19. The rearrangement joins TRBV2 to TRBJ1-2, with TRBD1 matching over 10 bases. The sample comprised memory CD4+ T cells from PBMCs, cultured in vitro. This chain's CDR3 is CASRASGTGANGYTF. For the CDR3, the DNA is TGTGCCAGCAGAGCCTCGGGGACAGGGGCGAATGGCTACACCTTC.